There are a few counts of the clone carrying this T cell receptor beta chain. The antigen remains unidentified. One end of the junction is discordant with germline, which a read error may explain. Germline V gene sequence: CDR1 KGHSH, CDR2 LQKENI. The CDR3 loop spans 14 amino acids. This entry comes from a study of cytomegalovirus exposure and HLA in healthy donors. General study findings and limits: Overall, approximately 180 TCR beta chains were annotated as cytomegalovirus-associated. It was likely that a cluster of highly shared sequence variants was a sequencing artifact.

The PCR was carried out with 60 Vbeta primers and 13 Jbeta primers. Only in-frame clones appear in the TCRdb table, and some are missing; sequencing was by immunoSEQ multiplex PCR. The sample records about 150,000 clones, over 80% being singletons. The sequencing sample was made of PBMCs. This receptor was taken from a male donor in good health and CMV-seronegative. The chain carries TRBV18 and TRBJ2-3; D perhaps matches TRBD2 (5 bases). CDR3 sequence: CASSQDSGTYTQYF. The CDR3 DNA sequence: TGTGCCAGCTCACAGGACTCAGGCACATATACGCAGTATTTT.